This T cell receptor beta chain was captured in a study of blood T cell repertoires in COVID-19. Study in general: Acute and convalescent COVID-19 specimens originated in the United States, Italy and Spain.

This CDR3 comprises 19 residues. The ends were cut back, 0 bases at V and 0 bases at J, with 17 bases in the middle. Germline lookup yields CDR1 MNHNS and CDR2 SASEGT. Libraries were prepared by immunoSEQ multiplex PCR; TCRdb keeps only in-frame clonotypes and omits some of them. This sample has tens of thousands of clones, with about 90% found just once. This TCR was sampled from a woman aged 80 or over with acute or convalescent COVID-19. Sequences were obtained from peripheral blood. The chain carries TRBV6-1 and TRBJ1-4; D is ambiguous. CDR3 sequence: CASSEAWSRPLATNEKLFF. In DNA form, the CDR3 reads TGTGCCAGCAGTGAAGCGTGGAGTAGGCCACTCGCAACTAATGAAAAACTGTTTTTT.